The clone carrying this T cell receptor (beta chain) was seen at least ten times. These data belong to a study of Graves' ophthalmopathy and Graves' hyperthyroidism. Hyperthyroidism patients were newly diagnosed, ill under 2 months, and aged 18 to 65 years. RNA transcripts yielded amplified TCR beta CDR3 regions. In the first round, RT-PCR was carried out with HTBI primers, and a multiplex PCR formed the second round. TCRdb itself ran the multiplex PCR reads through MiXCR, one entry per CDR3 protein. The table has roughly 39,000 distinct CDR3 sequences, approximately 55% seen once. Germline CDR1 SGHRS, CDR2 YFSETQ. The CDR3 totals 15 residues. The J segment lost 0 bases and the V segment lost 4 bases, leaving 4 bases of the junction unmatched.

The chain recombines TRBV5-1 with TRBJ1-3, with 7 bases fitting TRBD1. The receptor's source is an adult woman with stable Graves' hyperthyroidism. The sample consisted of peripheral blood. The CDR3 spells CASSPGTVSGNTIYF. As DNA, the CDR3 is TGCGCCAGCAGCCCCGGGACAGTCTCTGGAAACACCATATATTTT.